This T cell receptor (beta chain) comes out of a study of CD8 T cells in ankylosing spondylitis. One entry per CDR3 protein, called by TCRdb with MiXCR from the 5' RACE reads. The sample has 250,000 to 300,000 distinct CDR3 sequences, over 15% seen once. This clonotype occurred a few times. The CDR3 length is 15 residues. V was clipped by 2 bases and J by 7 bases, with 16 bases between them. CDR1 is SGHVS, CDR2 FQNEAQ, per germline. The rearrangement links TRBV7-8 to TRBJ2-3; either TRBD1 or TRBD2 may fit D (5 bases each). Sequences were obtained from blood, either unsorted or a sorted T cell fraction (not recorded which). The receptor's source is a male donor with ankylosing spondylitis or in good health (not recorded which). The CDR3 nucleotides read TGTGCCAGCAGCTTACTACCGGGACGGAGTAATACGCAGTATTTT. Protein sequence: CASSLLPGRSNTQYF.